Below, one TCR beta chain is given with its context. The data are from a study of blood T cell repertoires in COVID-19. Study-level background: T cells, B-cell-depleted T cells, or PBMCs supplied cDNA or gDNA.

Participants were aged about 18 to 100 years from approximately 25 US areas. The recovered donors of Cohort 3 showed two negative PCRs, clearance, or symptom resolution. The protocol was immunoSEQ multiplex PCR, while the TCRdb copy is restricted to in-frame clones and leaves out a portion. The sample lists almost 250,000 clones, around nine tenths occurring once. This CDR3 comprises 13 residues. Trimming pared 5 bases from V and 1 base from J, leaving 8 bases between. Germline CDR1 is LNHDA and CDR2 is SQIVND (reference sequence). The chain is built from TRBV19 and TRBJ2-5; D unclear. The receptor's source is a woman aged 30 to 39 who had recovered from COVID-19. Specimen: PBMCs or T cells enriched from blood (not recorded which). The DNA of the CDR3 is TGTGCCAGTAGTGTAGGTATCCAAGAGACCCAGTACTTC. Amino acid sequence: CASSVGIQETQYF. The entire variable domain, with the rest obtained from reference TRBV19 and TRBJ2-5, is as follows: DGGITQSPKYLFRKEGQNVTLSCEQNLNHDAMYWYRQDPGQGLRLIYYSQIVNDFQKGDIAEGYSVSREKKESFPLTVTSAQKNPTAFYLCASSVGIQETQYFGPGTRLLVL.